The 4 T cell receptor beta chains reported below all come from one sample, sequenced in a study of shared clonotypes between healthy human individuals. TCRdb's table, derived via immunoSEQ multiplex PCR, lists solely in-frame clones and lacks some. The sample shows 1,500,000 or so clones, less than 99% of them seen only once. Material for sequencing was naive CD4+ T cells sorted from blood. Described subset: CD45RA+ positively selected. The receptors stem from a man in his thirties or forties in good health.

This sequence joins TRBV18 and TRBJ1-4; no definite D call. The V and J ends lost 2 bases and 5 bases respectively, with 3 bases between them. CDR3 length equals 12 residues. Germline V gives CDR1 KGHSH, CDR2 LQKENI. CDR3 bases: TGTGCCAGCTCACCATTCAATGAAAAACTGTTTTTT. It translates to CASSPFNEKLFF.

The chain combines TRBV2 with TRBJ2-3; tentative D call: TRBD1 (6 bases). Germline V gene data show CDR1 as SNHLY and CDR2 as FYNNEI. The CDR3 length is 14 residues. The ends were cut back, 9 bases at V and 2 bases at J, with 15 bases in the middle. The CDR3 reads CAREQGMNTDTQYF. The CDR3 DNA follows: TGTGCCAGGGAACAGGGTATGAACACAGATACGCAGTATTTT.

This CDR3 is CASSPTPQGKNTEAFF. In DNA, the CDR3 is TGCGCCAGCAGCCCCACCCCACAGGGAAAGAACACTGAAGCTTTCTTT. This chain connects TRBV5-1 to TRBJ1-1; weak D call: TRBD1 (6 bases). The germline V gene has CDR1 SGHRS and CDR2 YFSETQ. V was trimmed by 4 bases and J by 1 base, leaving 17 bases between them. This CDR3 is 16 amino acids long.

The CDR3: CASSLGSVISSYEQYF. DNA of the CDR3: TGTGCCAGCAGCTTAGGTTCCGTGATTAGCTCCTACGAGCAGTACTTC. The chain is built from TRBV7-9 and TRBJ2-7; D ambiguous. CDR1 and CDR2 (germline): SEHNR, FQNEAQ (reference sequence). The CDR3 sequence is 16 residues long. V lost 1 base and J 0 bases, leaving 13 bases between the germline ends.